This T cell receptor beta chain was retrieved from a study of shared clonotypes between healthy human individuals. Unsorted PBMCs provided DNA that was sequenced on ten immunoSEQ deep assay plates. Libraries were prepared by immunoSEQ multiplex PCR; TCRdb keeps only in-frame clonotypes and omits some of them. Here the sample spans roughly 95,000 clones, approximately 44% being singletons. V was cut by 8 bases and J by 4 bases, with 11 bases left in between. The germline gives CDR1 SGHTA, CDR2 FQGNSA. The CDR3 is 12 residues long. This clone was detected many times. Other nucleotide sequences in the sample specify the same CDR3. Donation came from healthy HIV-negative adults that had no recent acute infections or vaccinations. Some 92 million PBMCs went into genomic DNA for unsorted samples.

The source is a middle-aged woman in good health. Some clones in this sample may be carry-over from other donors' samples. Sequencing input: PBMCs. The V call is TRBV7-2, the J call TRBJ2-5; no firm D call. This CDR3 reads CASGIGLETQYF. The CDR3 DNA reads TGTGCCAGCGGGATTGGGTTAGAGACCCAGTACTTC.